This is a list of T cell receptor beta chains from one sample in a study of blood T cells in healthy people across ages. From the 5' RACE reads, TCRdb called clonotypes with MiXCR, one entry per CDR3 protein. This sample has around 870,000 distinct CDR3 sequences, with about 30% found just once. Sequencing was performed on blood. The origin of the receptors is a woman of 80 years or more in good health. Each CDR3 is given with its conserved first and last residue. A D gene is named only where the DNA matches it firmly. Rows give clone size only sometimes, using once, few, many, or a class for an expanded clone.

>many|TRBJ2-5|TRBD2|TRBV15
TGTGCCACCAGCAGCCCTAGCGGGAACCAAGAGACCCAGTACTTC
CATSSPSGNQETQYF
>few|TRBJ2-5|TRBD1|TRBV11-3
TGTGCCAGCAGTTATATTTCGGGACAGGGGAAAGAGACCCAGTACTTC
CASSYISGQGKETQYF
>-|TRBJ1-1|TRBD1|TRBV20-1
TGCAGTGCTAGGGGAAGGGGGCTCTACACTGAAGCTTTCTTT
CSARGRGLYTEAFF
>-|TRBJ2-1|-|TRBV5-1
TGCGCCAGCAGCTTGTGGGGAAGTGGGAATGAGCAGTTCTTC
CASSLWGSGNEQFF
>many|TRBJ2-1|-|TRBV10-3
TGTGCCATCACCCCGCTGGCGGGGGCTTCCTACAATGAGCAGTTCTTC
CAITPLAGASYNEQFF
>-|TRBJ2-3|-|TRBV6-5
TGTGCCAGCAGTTACTCGACCCTGGGCACAGATACGCAGTATTTT
CASSYSTLGTDTQYF
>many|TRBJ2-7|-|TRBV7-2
TGTGCCAGCAGCCGTATCCCTACCACGGACTTTGAAGAGCAGTACTTC
CASSRIPTTDFEEQYF
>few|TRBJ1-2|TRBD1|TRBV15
TGTGCCACCAGCGTAAGACCGGGACAGGGGGATAGCATGACTGGCTACACCTTC
CATSVRPGQGDSMTGYTF
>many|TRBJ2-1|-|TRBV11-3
TGTGCCAGCAGCCCAGGAGCGCAGAATGAGCAGTTCTTC
CASSPGAQNEQFF
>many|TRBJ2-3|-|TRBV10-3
TGTGCCATCAGTGACACCGGGACGGGGACAGATACGCAGTATTTT
CAISDTGTGTDTQYF
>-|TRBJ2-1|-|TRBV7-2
TGTGCCAGCAGCTTAGTCGGATTTTTGATCAATGAGCAGTTCTTC
CASSLVGFLINEQFF
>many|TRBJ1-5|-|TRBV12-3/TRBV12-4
TGTGCCAGCAGCTTTCGCGGGAATCAGCCCCAGCATTTT
CASSFRGNQPQHF
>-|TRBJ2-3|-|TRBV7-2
TGTGCCAGCAGCCCCCGTCGCTCCTCAGGGACGCAGTATTTT
CASSPRRSSGTQYF
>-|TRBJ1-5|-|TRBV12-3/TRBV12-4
TGTGCCAGCAGTTCCGACGCCGGGACCCTTTATCAGCCCCAGCATTTT
CASSSDAGTLYQPQHF
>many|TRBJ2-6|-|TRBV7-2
TGTGCCAGCAGCCCTCCGACGATCCCGTCGATCTCTGGGGCCAACGTCCTGACTTTC
CASSPPTIPSISGANVLTF
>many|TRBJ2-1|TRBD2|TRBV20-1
TGCAGTGCTAGAGACCCTAGCGGGGGGGCCTCTGTTGAGTTCTTC
CSARDPSGGASVEFF
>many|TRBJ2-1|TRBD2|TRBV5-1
TGCGCCAGCAGCTTGGGACGGGGGGGCCCCTACAATGAGCAGTTCTTC
CASSLGRGGPYNEQFF
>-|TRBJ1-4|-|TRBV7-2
TGTGCCAGCAGCTTAGCACATAGGGGCGCCGCAACTAATGAAAAACGGTTTTTT
CASSLAHRGAATNEKRFF
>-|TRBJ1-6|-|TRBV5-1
TGCGCCAGCAGCTTGTCCGGACGGAATTGGGATTCACCCCTCCACTTT
CASSLSGRNWDSPLHF
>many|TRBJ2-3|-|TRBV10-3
TGTGCCATCAGTGATTCCGGGACTTCAGATACGCAGTATTTT
CAISDSGTSDTQYF
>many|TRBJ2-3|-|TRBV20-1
TGCAGTGCAAGCCCGGCAGGGTATGGTTCAGATACGCAGTATTTT
CSASPAGYGSDTQYF
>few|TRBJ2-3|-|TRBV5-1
TGCGCCAGCAGCGAACAGGGAAGAGATACGCAGTATTTT
CASSEQGRDTQYF
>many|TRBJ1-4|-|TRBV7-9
TGTGCCAGCAGCCCTTGGGACAAGGTGGGGATTGAAAAACTGTTTTTT
CASSPWDKVGIEKLFF
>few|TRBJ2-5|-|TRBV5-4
TGTGCCAGCAGCTCACGACTCGCCCGCAATGAGCAGTACTTC
CASSSRLARNEQYF
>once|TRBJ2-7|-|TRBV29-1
TGCAGCGTTGAAGATCGAAGGTACGAGCAGTACTTC
CSVEDRRYEQYF
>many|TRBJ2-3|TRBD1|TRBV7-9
TGTGCCAGCAGCTCGGGACAGGGGGTTCGCACAGATACGCAGTATTTT
CASSSGQGVRTDTQYF
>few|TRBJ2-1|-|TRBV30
TGTGCCTGGAGTGTACGACCTGGAGCGCAGTTCTTC
CAWSVRPGAQFF
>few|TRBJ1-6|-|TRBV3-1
TGTGCCAGCAGCCAAGGACAGCATAATTCACCCCCCCACTTT
CASSQGQHNSPPHF
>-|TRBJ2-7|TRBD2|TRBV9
TGTGCCAGCAGCGTACAAAGCGGGGGGGGCAATGAGCAGTACTTC
CASSVQSGGGNEQYF
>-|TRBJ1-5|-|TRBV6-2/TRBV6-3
TGTGCCAGCAGTTACTCGGGGACGGGAAATCAGCCCCAGCATTTT
CASSYSGTGNQPQHF
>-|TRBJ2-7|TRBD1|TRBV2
TGTGCCACGGCGAGACAGGGCATCTCCGAGCAGTACTTC
CATARQGISEQYF
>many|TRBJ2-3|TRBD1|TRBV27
TGTGCCAGCAGTTACCGGACAGGATTTATCACAGATACGCAGTATTTT
CASSYRTGFITDTQYF
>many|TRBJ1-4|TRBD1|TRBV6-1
TGTGCCAGCAGCCAAATCGGACAGGGTCTTGGCGAAAAACTGTTTTTT
CASSQIGQGLGEKLFF
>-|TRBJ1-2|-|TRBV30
TGTGCCTGGAGTGTAAGAGGGGAAAGGAGCTACACCTTC
CAWSVRGERSYTF
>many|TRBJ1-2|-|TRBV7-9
TGTGCCAGCAGCTTAGGGTCCGGGGTCCTCTATGGCTACACCTTC
CASSLGSGVLYGYTF
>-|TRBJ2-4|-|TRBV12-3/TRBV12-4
TGTGCCAGCAGTTTAGTAAGGGCCGGGGCCAAAAACATTCAGTACTTC
CASSLVRAGAKNIQYF
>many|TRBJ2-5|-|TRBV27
TGTGCCAGCAGTTTTTCGGGGTGGAGAGAGACCCAGTACTTC
CASSFSGWRETQYF
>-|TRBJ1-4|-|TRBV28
TGTGCCAGCAGTCGATCGGCGAAAACTAATGAAAAACTGTTTTTT
CASSRSAKTNEKLFF
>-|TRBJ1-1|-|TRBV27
TGTGCCAGCAGTTTATTGGCGGGGGCCGGCACTGAAGCTTTCTTT
CASSLLAGAGTEAFF
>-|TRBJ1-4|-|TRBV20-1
TGCAGTGCTAGATGGGGCCCCGGGACTAATGAAAAACTGTTTTTT
CSARWGPGTNEKLFF
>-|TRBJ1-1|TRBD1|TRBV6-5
TGTGCCAGCAGAAGGACAGGGCAGGACACTGAAGCTTTCTTT
CASRRTGQDTEAFF